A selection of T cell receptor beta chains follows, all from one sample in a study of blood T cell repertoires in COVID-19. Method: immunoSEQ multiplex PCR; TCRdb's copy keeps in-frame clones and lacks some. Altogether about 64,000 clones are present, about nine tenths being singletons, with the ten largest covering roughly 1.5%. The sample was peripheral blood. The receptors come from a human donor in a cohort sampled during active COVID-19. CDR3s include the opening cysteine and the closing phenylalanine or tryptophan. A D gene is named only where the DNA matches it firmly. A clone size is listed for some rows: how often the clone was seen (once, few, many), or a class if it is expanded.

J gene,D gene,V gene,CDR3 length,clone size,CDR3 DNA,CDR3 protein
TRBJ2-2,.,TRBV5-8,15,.,TGTGCCAGCAGCTTGGGGGGCGCGGTGTCCGGGGAGCTGTTTTTT,CASSLGGAVSGELFF
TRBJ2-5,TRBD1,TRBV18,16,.,TGTGCCAGCTCACCACCGTCGGGACAGGGGGGAAGAACCCAGTACTTC,CASSPPSGQGGRTQYF
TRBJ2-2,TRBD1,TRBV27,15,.,TGTGCCAGCAGTTTCGGACAGGTGAACACCGGGGAGCTGTTTTTT,CASSFGQVNTGELFF
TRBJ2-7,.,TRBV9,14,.,TGTGCCAGCAGCGTCGGGACAGTCGGGGGCGAGCAGTACTTC,CASSVGTVGGEQYF
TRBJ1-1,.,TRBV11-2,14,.,TGTGCCAGCAGCTTGGGGCCAGTTAACACTGAAGCTTTCTTT,CASSLGPVNTEAFF
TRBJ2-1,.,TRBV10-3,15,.,TGTGCCATCAGTGAAGCGGACAGCTCCTACAATGAGCAGTTCTTC,CAISEADSSYNEQFF
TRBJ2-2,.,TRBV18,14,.,TGTGCCAGCTCACCACTCAAAAAAACCGGGGAGCTGTTTTTT,CASSPLKKTGELFF
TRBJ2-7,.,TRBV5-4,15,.,TGTGCCAGCAGCCCGGACCGGGGATTCTCCTACGAGCAGTACTTC,CASSPDRGFSYEQYF
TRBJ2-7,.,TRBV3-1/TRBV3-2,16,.,TGTGCCAGCAGCCAAGGGCCCGGGAAGCTTCAGTACGAGCAGTACTTC,CASSQGPGKLQYEQYF
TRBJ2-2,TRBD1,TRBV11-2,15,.,TGTGCCAGCAGCTTACAAACAGGGGCCACCGGGGAGCTGTTTTTT,CASSLQTGATGELFF
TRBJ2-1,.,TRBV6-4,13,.,TGTGCCAGCAGTGGGGACTGGCAAAATGAGCAGTTCTTC,CASSGDWQNEQFF
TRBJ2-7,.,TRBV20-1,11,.,TGCAGTGGCGGGAAACCCCCCGAGCAGTACTTC,CSGGKPPEQYF
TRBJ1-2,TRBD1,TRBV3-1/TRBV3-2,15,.,TGTGCCAGCAGCCAGCAGGGGGCGCGGAACTATGGCTACACCTTC,CASSQQGARNYGYTF
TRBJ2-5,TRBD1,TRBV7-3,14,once,TGTGCCAGCAGCTTCGGACAGGGGGCGGAGACCCAGTACTTC,CASSFGQGAETQYF
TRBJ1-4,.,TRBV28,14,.,TGTGCCAGCAGTTGGGTAGGAGGGAATGAAAAACTGTTTTTT,CASSWVGGNEKLFF
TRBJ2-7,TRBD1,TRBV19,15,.,TGTGCCAGTAGTTCCGGGACAGGGGCCATCTACGAGCAGTACTTC,CASSSGTGAIYEQYF
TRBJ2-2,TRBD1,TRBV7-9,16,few,TGTGCCAGCAGCCCGCGGACAGGGGGGAACACCGGGGAGCTGTTTTTT,CASSPRTGGNTGELFF
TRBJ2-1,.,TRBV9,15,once,TGTGCCAGCAGTCAGGGGCAAAGCTCCTACAATGAGCAGTTCTTC,CASSQGQSSYNEQFF
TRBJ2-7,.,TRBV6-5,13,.,TGTGCCAGCACTCTAAACGGGGGTTACGAGCAGTACTTC,CASTLNGGYEQYF
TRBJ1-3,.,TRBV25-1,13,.,TGTGCCGGCGCCGGAGCTCAAGGAAACACCATATATTTT,CAGAGAQGNTIYF
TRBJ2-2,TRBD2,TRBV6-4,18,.,TGTGCCAGCAGCGTTAGTTGGACTAGCGGGACACACACCGGGGAGCTGTTTTTT,CASSVSWTSGTHTGELFF
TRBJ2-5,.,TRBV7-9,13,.,TGTGCCAGCAGCTTATCCGGACACGAGACCCAGTACTTC,CASSLSGHETQYF
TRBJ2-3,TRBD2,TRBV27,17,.,TGTGCCAGCGAGGGGACTAGCGGGAGGACCAGCACAGATACGCAGTATTTT,CASEGTSGRTSTDTQYF
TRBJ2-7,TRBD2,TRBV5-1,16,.,TGCGCCAGCAGACCCCAGACTAGCGGGAAAGGATACGAGCAGTACTTC,CASRPQTSGKGYEQYF
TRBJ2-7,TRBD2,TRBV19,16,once,TGTGCCAGTAGTATAGGCCCAGCGGGAGGTATCTGCGAGCAGTACTTC,CASSIGPAGGICEQYF
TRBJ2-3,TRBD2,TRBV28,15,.,TGTGCCAGCAGTTCAATAGCGGGAGCCACAGATACGCAGTATTTT,CASSSIAGATDTQYF
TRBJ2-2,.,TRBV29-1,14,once,TGCAGCGTTGCGGCGGGGTCGAACACCGGGGAGCTGTTTTTT,CSVAAGSNTGELFF
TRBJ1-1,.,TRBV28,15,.,TGTGCCAGCAGCCCCATCCTCGACAGGTCCCCTGAAGCTTTCTTT,CASSPILDRSPEAFF
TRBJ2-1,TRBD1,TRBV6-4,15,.,TGTGCCAGCAGTGTGACAGGGAGCTCCTACAATGAGCAGTTCTTC,CASSVTGSSYNEQFF
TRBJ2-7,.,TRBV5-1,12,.,TGCGCCAGCAGTCTGACAGACTACGAGCAGTACTTC,CASSLTDYEQYF
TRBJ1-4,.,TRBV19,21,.,TGTGCCAGTATCGGTGGCGGCCAGGGTCAAGGAATGGTGAGGTATTATGAAAAACTGTTTTTT,CASIGGGQGQGMVRYYEKLFF
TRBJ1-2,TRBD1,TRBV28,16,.,TGTGCCAGCAGTCCTCCGGGACAGGCCTCTAATTATGGCTACACCTTC,CASSPPGQASNYGYTF
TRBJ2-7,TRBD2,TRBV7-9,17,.,TGTGCCAGCAGCGGACGGACTAGCGGGTCCCCCTCCTACGAGCAGTACTTC,CASSGRTSGSPSYEQYF
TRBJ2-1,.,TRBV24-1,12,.,TGTGCCACCAGTGAACGGGAAAATGAGCAGTTCTTC,CATSERENEQFF
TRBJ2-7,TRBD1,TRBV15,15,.,TGTGCCACCAGCAACTCCGGGACAGGGTTCTACGAGCAGTACTTC,CATSNSGTGFYEQYF
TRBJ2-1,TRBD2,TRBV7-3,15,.,TGTGCCAGCAGCTTTACTAGCGGCTCCTACAATGAGCAGTTCTTC,CASSFTSGSYNEQFF
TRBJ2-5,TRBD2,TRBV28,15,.,TGTGCCAGCAGCCGGACTAGCGGGTTGTGGGGGACCCAGTACTTC,CASSRTSGLWGTQYF
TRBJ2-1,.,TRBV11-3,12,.,TGTGCCAGCAGCTGGGACTGGGATGAGCAGTTCTTC,CASSWDWDEQFF
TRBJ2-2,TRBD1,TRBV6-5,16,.,TGTGCCAGCAGTTATTATCCAACAGGGGGAACCGGGGAGCTGTTTTTT,CASSYYPTGGTGELFF
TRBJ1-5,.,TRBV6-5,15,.,TGTGCCAGCAGTTACTCCGAGGTTAAACGGCAGCCCCAGCATTTT,CASSYSEVKRQPQHF
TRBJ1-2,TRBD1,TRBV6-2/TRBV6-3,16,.,TGTGCCAGCAGTTACTCCCGGGACAGGGGGGACTATGGCTACACCTTC,CASSYSRDRGDYGYTF
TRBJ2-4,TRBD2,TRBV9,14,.,TGTGCCAGCAGCGTCCGGGGGGATGGAAACATTCAGTACTTC,CASSVRGDGNIQYF
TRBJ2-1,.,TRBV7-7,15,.,TGTGCCAGCAAAAAGGGGCGGGGGCTAAACAATGAGCAGTTCTTC,CASKKGRGLNNEQFF
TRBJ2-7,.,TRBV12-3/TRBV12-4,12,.,TGTGCCAGCGGGACTTTCTCTTCTGAGCAGTACTTC,CASGTFSSEQYF
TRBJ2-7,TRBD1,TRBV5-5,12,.,TGTGCCAGCAGCCTAAACAGGGGCGAGCAGTACTTC,CASSLNRGEQYF
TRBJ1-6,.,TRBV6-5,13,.,TGTGCCAGCAAAAAACAGCCAGATTCACCCCTCCACTTT,CASKKQPDSPLHF